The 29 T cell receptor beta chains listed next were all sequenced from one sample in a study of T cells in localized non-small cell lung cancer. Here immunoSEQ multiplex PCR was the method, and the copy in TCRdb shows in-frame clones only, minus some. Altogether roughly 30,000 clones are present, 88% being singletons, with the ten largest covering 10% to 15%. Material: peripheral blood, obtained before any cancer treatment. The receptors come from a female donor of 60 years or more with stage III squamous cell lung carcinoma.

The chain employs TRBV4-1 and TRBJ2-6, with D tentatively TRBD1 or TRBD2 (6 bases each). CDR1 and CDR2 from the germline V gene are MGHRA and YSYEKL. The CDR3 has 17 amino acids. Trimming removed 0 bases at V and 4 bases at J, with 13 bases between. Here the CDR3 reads CASSQEAPGAGANVLTF. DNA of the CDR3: TGCGCCAGCAGCCAAGAAGCGCCGGGGGCCGGGGCCAACGTCCTGACTTTC.

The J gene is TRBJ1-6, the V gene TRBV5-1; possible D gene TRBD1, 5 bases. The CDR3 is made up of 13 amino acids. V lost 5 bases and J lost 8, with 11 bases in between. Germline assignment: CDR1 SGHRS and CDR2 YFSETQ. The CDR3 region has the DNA TGCGCCAGCAGGATCGGGACGGATTCACCCCTCCACTTT. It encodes CASRIGTDSPLHF.

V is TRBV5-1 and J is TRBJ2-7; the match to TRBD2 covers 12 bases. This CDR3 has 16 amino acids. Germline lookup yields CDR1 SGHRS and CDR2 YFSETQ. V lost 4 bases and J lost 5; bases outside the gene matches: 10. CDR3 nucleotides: TGCGCCAGCAGCCAGGGACTAGCGGGTTCCCGCCACGAGCAGTACTTC. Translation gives CASSQGLAGSRHEQYF.

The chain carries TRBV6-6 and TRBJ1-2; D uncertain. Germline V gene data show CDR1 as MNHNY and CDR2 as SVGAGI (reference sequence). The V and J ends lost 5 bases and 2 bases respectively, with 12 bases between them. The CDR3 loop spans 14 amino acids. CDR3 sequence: CASSLRSQNYGYTF. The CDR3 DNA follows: TGTGCCAGCAGTCTACGTAGTCAGAACTATGGCTACACCTTC.

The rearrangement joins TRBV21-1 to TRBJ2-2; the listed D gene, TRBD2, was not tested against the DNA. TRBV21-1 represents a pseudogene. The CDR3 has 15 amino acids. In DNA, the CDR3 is TGTGCCAGCAGCCCCCCGAAGGTGAGGACCGGGGAGCTGTTTTTT. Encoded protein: CASSPPKVRTGELFF.

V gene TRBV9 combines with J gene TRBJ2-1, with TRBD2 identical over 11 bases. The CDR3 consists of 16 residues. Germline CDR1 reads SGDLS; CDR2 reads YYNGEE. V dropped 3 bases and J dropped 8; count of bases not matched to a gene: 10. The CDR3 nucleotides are TGTGCCAGCAGCGAATCAACTAGCGGGAGTGGCTATGAGCAGTTCTTC. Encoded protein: CASSESTSGSGYEQFF.

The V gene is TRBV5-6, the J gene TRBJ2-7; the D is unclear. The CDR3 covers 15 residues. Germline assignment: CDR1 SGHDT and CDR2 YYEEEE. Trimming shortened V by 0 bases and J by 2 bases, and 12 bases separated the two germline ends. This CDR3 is CASSLATAPPYEQYF. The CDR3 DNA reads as TGTGCCAGCAGCTTGGCGACCGCACCACCCTACGAGCAGTACTTC.

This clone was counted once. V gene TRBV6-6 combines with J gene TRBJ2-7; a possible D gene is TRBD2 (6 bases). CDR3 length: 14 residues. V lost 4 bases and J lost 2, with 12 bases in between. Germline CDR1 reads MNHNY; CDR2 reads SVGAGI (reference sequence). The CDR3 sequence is CASSWAGGTYEQYF. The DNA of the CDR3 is TGTGCCAGCAGTTGGGCAGGCGGGACCTACGAGCAGTACTTC.

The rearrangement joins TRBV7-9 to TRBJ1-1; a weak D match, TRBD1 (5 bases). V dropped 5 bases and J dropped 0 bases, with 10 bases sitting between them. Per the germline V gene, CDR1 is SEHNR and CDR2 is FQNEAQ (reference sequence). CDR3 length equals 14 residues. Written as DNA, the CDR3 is TGTGCCAGCAGCCGACAGAACATGAACACTGAAGCTTTCTTT. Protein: CASSRQNMNTEAFF.

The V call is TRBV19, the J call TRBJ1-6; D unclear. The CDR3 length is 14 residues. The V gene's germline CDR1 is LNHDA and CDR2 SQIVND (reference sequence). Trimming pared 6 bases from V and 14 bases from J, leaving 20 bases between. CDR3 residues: CASSPTFGVGALHF. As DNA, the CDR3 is TGTGCCAGTAGCCCCACTTTCGGCGTGGGAGCCCTCCACTTT.

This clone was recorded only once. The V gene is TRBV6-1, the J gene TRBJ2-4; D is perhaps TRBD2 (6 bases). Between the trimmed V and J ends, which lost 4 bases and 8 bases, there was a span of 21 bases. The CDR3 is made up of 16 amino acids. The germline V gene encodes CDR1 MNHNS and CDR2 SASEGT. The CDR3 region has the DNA TGTGCCAGCAGTGCGGAGGGTAGAAGTCCCTCCCACATTCAGTACTTC. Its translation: CASSAEGRSPSHIQYF.

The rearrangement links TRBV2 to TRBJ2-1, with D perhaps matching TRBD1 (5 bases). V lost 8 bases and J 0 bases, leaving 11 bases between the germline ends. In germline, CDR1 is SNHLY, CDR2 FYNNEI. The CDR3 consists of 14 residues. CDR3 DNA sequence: TGTGCCAGCCGTCGGACACTCTCCTACAATGAGCAGTTCTTC. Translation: CASRRTLSYNEQFF. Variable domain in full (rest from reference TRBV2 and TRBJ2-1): EPEVTQTPSHQVTQMGQEVILRCVPISNHLYFYWYRQILGQKVEFLVSFYNNEISEKSEIFDDQFSVERPDGSNFTLKIRSTKLEDSAMYFCASRRTLSYNEQFFGPGTRLTVL.

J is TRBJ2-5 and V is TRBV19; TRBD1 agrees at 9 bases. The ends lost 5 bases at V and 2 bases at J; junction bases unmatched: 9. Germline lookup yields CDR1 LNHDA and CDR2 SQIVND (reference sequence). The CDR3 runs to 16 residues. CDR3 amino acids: CASSPWTGATQETQYF. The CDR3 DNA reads TGTGCCAGTAGTCCGTGGACAGGGGCCACGCAAGAGACCCAGTACTTC. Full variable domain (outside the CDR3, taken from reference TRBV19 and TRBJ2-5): DGGITQSPKYLFRKEGQNVTLSCEQNLNHDAMYWYRQDPGQGLRLIYYSQIVNDFQKGDIAEGYSVSREKKESFPLTVTSAQKNPTAFYLCASSPWTGATQETQYFGPGTRLLVL.

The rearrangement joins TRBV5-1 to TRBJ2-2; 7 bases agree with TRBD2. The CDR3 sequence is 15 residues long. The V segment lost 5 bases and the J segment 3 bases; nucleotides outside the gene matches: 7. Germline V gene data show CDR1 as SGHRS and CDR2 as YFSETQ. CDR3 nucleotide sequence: TGCGCCAGCAGTATAGGGACTACCTACACCGGGGAGCTGTTTTTT. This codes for CASSIGTTYTGELFF.

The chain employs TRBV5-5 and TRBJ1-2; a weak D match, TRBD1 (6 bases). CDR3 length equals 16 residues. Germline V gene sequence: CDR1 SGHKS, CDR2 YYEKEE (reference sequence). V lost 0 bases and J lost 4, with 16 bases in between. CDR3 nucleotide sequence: TGTGCCAGCAGCTTGGGGGTCTCTACAGGGCCCTATGGCTACACCTTC. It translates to CASSLGVSTGPYGYTF.

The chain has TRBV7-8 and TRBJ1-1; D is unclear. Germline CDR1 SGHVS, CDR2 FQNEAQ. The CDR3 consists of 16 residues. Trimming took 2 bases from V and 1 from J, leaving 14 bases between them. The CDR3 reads CASSLPAQIQNTEAFF. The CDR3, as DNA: TGTGCCAGCAGCTTACCGGCGCAGATCCAGAACACTGAAGCTTTCTTT. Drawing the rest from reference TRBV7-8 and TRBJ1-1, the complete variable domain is GAGVSQSPRYKVAKRGQDVALRCDPISGHVSLFWYQQALGQGPEFLTYFQNEAQLDKSGLPSDRFFAERPEGSVSTLKIQRTQQEDSAVYLCASSLPAQIQNTEAFFGQGTRLTVV.

DNA for the CDR3: TGTGCCAGCAGTATCGACATGTTGCAAGAGACCCAGTACTTC. This sequence encodes CASSIDMLQETQYF. The V gene is TRBV2, the J gene TRBJ2-5; D is unclear. This CDR3 has 14 amino acids. The germline gives CDR1 SNHLY, CDR2 FYNNEI. V lost 5 bases to trimming and J lost 2 bases, with 12 bases between them.

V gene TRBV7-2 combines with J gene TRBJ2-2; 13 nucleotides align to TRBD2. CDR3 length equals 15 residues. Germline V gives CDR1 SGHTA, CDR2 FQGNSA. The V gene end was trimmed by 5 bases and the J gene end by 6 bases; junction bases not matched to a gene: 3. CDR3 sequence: CASSQLAGGPGELFF. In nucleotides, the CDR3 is TGTGCCAGCAGCCAACTAGCGGGAGGGCCCGGGGAGCTGTTTTTT. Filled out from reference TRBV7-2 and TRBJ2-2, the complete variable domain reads GAGVSQSPSNKVTEKGKDVELRCDPISGHTALYWYRQSLGQGLEFLIYFQGNSAPDKSGLPSDRFSAERTGGSVSTLTIQRTQQEDSAVYLCASSQLAGGPGELFFGEGSRLTVL.

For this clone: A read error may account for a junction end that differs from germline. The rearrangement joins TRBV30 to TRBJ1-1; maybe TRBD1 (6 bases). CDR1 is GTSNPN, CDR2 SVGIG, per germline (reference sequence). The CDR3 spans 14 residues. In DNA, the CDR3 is TGTGCCTGGAGTTACAGGGATGGGAACCCTGAAGCTTTCTTT. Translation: CAWSYRDGNPEAFF. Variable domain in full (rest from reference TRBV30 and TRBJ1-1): SQTIHQWPATLVQPVGSPLSLECTVEGTSNPNLYWYRQAAGRGLQLLFYSVGIGQISSEVPQNLSASRPQDRQFILSSKKLLLSDSGFYLCAWSYRDGNPEAFFGQGTRLTVV.

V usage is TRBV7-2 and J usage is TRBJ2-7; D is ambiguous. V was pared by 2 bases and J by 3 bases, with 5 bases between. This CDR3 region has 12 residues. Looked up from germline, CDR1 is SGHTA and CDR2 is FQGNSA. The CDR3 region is CASSLSRYEQYF. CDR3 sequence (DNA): TGTGCCAGCAGCTTATCACGCTACGAGCAGTACTTC.

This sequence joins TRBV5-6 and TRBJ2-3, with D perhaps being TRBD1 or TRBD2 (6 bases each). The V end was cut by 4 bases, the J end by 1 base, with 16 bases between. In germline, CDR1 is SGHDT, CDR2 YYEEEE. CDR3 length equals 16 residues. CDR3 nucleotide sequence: TGTGCCAGCAGCCGGCTTAGGAGGGGGGGCACAGATACGCAGTATTTT. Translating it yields CASSRLRRGGTDTQYF.

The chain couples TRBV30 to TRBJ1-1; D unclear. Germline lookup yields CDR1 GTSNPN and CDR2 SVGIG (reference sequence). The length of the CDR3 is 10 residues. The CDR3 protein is CAVGNTEAFF. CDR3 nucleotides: TGTGCGGTGGGGAACACTGAAGCTTTCTTT.

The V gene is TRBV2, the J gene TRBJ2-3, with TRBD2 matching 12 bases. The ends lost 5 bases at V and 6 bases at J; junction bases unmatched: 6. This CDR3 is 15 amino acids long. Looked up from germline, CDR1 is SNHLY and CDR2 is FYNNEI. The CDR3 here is CASSPTSGRGDTQYF. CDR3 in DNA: TGTGCCAGCAGTCCGACTAGCGGGAGAGGGGATACGCAGTATTTT.

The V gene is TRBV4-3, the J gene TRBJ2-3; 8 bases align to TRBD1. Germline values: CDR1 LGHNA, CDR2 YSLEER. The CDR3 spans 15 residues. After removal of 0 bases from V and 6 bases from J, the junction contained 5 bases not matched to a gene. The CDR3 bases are TGCGCCAGCAGCCAAGAACAACAGGGGGGCGATACGCAGTATTTT. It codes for CASSQEQQGGDTQYF.

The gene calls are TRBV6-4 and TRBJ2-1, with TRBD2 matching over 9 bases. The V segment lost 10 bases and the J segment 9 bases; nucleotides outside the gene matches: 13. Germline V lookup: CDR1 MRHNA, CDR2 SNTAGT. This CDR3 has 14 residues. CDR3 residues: CATSVGGLASEQFF. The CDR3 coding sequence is TGTGCCACCAGCGTTGGGGGACTAGCATCTGAGCAGTTCTTC.

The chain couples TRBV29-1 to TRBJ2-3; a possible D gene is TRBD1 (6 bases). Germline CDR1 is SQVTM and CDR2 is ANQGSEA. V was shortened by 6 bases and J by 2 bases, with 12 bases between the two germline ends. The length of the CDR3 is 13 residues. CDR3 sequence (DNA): TGCAGCGTCCCCAGGGGAGACACAGATACGCAGTATTTT. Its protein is CSVPRGDTDTQYF.

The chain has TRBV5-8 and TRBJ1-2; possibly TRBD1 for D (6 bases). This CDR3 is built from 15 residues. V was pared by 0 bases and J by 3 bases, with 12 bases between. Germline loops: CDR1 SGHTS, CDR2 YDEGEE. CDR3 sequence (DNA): TGTGCCAGCAGCTTGGTCACCGGGACATACTATGGCTACACCTTC. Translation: CASSLVTGTYYGYTF.

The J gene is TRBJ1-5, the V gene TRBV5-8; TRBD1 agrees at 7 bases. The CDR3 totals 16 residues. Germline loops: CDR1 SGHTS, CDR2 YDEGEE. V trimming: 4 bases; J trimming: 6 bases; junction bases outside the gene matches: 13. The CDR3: CASSPHRQGLGQPQHF. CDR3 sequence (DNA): TGTGCCAGCAGCCCACACCGACAGGGTCTCGGTCAGCCCCAGCATTTT.

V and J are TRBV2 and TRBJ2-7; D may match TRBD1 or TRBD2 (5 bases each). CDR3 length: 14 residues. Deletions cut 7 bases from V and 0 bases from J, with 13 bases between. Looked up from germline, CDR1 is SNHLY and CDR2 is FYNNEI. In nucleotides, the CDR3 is TGTGCCAGCACCGGGGCTTATAGCTCCTACGAGCAGTACTTC. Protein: CASTGAYSSYEQYF.